Listed below are T cell receptor beta chains from one sample, sequenced in a study of cytomegalovirus exposure and HLA in healthy donors. Clones were read by immunoSEQ multiplex PCR, and TCRdb kept only the in-frame ones, dropping some. The repertoire holds 90,000 to 120,000 clones, with roughly 70% as singletons. Sequencing was carried out using PBMCs. These receptors were taken from a woman in her forties in good health and CMV-seropositive. The CDR3 runs from the conserved cysteine through the conserved F or W.

TRBV13,CASSLELADTQYF
TRBV5-6,CASSPRGGGNEQFF
TRBV19,CASTKTAGNEQFF
TRBV5-1,CASSTSGQGAGTGELFF
TRBV4-3,CASSQADRDNQPQHF
TRBV5-1,CASSLDPLTGGNQPQHF
TRBV9,CASASNYGYTF
TRBV19,CASNEGGVGEQFF
TRBV25-1,CARGGERLLYEQYF
TRBV5-6,CASSLEREGLHNQPQHF
TRBV5-1,CASTLGPGRNTEAFF
TRBV30,CAWTLRVNTEAFF
TRBV6-4,CASSQEQGSNQPQHF
TRBV28,CASSLPTGTALNTEAFF
TRBV6-1,CASSEPPGAMGEQYF
TRBV2,CASSDDRGNIQYF
TRBV20-1,CSEGTSGEQFF
TRBV19,CASSIARPLVGYTF
TRBV5-1,CASSLEGVTGELFF
TRBV21-1,CASRGLRGRDRGEMNTEAFF
TRBV18,CASSPQDSHEQYF
TRBV7-3,CASSLQGTSGNTDTQYF